Below, 3 T cell receptor beta chains from the same sample are listed, as sequenced in a study of cytomegalovirus exposure and HLA in healthy donors. Primers included in the PCR were 60 Vbeta and 13 Jbeta primers. TCRdb's copy holds only in-frame clones and misses some; the assay was immunoSEQ multiplex PCR. The sample has about 100,000 clones, roughly 75% seen once. The sample comprised PBMCs. These receptors all come from a woman in her sixties in good health and CMV-seronegative.

V is TRBV7-9 and J is TRBJ1-2; D remains unclear. Germline-derived CDR1 and CDR2 are SEHNR and FQNEAQ (reference sequence). Trimming removed 5 bases at V and 1 base at J, with 11 bases between. The CDR3 contains 14 residues. In DNA form, the CDR3 reads TGTGCCAGCAGCCGGGTTATGGTTAACTATGGCTACACCTTC. As protein: CASSRVMVNYGYTF.

This clone was picked up a small number of times. This chain links TRBV5-4 with TRBJ1-1; TRBD1 agrees at 7 bases. Germline V CDR1 and CDR2: SGHNT, YYREEE (reference sequence). Germline trimming cut 0 bases from V and 5 bases from J; bases unmatched to any gene: 10. The CDR3 is 16 residues long. The CDR3 nucleotides read TGTGCCAGCAGCTTGGGGGCAGGGGGACCGTGGACTGAAGCTTTCTTT. This translates into CASSLGAGGPWTEAFF.

The chain employs TRBV10-1 and TRBJ1-5, with D possibly matching TRBD1 (5 bases). Germline V gives CDR1 WNHNN, CDR2 SYGVQD (reference sequence). The V gene lost 2 bases and the J gene lost 6 bases, with 11 bases spanning the gap. The CDR3 length is 14 residues. CDR3 in amino acids: CASSEGQGGQPQHF. The CDR3 coding sequence is TGCGCCAGCAGTGAGGGCCAGGGTGGTCAGCCCCAGCATTTT.